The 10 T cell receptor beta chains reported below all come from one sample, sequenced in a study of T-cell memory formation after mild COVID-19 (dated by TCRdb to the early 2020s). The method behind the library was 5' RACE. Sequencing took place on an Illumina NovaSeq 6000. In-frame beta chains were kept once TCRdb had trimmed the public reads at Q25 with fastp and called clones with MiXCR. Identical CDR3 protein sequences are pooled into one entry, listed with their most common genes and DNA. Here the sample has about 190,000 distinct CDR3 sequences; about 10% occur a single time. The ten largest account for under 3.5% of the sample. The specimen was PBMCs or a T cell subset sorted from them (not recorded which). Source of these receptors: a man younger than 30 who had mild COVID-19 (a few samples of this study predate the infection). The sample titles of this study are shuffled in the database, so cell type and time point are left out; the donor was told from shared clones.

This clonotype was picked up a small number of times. The CDR3 sequence: CASSSPGVETQYF. CDR3 nucleotide sequence: TGTGCCAGCAGCTCGCCAGGGGTGGAGACCCAGTACTTC. This chain links TRBV7-2 with TRBJ2-5; D perhaps matches TRBD1 (6 bases). The CDR3 has 13 residues. Trimming pared 4 bases from V and 5 bases from J, leaving 11 bases between. Per the germline V gene, CDR1 is SGHTA and CDR2 is FQGNSA.

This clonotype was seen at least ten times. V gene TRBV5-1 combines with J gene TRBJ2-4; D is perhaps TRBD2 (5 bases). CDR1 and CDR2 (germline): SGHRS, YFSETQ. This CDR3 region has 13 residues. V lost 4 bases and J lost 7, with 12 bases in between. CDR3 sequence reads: CASSLPLGNIQYF. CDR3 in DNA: TGCGCCAGCAGCCTTCCACTAGGGAACATTCAGTACTTC.

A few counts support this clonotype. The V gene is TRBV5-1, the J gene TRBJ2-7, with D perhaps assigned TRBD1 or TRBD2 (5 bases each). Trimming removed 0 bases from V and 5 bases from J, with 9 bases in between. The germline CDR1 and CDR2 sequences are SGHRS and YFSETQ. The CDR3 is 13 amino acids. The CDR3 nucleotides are TGCGCCAGCAGCTTGGGAGGGGCTAACGAGCAGTACTTC. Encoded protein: CASSLGGANEQYF.

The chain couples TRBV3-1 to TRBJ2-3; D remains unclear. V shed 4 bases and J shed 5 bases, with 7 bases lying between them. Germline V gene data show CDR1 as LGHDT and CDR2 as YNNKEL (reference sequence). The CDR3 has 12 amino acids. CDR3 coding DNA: TGTGCCAGCAGCCGGGTTCGAGATACGCAGTATTTT. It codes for CASSRVRDTQYF.

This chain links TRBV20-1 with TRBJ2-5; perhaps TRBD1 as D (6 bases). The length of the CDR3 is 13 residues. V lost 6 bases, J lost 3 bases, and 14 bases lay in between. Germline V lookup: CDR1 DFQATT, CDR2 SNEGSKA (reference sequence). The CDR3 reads CSARRTAKETQYF. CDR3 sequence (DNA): TGCAGTGCACGGCGGACAGCAAAAGAGACCCAGTACTTC.

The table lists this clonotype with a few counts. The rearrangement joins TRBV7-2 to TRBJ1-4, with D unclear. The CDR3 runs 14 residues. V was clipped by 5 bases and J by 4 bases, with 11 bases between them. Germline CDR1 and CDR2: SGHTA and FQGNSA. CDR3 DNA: TGTGCCAGCAGCCCCCAGTCGAGTAATGAAAAACTGTTTTTT. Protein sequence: CASSPQSSNEKLFF.

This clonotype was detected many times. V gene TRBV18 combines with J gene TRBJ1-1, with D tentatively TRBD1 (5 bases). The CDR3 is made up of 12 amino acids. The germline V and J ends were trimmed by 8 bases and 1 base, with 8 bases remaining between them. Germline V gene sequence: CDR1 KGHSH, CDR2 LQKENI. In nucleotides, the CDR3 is TGTGCCAGCAGTCAGGGGAACACTGAAGCTTTCTTT. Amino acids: CASSQGNTEAFF.

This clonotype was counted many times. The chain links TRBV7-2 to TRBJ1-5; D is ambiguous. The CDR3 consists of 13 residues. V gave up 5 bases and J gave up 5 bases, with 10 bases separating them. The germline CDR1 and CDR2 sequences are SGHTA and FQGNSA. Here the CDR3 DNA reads TGTGCCAGCAGCGGCGGGCTCCATCAGCCCCAGCATTTT. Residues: CASSGGLHQPQHF.

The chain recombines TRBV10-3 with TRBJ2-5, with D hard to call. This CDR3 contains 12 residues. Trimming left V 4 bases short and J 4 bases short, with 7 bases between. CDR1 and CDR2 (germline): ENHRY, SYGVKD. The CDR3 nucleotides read TGTGCCATCAGTGTCCCCGGAGAGACCCAGTACTTC. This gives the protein CAISVPGETQYF.

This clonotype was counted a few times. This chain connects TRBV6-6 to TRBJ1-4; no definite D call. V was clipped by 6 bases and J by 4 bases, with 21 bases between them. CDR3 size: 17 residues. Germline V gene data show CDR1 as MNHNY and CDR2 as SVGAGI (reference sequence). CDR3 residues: CASSPGVSGGHNEKLFF. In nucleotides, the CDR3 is TGTGCCAGCAGCCCCGGGGTCAGCGGAGGTCATAATGAAAAACTGTTTTTT.